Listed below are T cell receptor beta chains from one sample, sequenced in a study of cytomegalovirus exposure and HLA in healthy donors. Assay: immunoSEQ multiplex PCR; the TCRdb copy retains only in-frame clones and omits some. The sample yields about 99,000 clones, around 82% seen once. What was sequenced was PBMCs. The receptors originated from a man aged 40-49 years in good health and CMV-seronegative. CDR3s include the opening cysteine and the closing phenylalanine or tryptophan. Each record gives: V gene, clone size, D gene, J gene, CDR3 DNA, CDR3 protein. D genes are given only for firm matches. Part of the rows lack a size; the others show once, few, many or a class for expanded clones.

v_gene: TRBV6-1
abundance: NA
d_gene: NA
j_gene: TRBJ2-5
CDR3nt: TGTGCCAGCAGTCGGCAAGAGACCCAGTACTTC
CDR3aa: CASSRQETQYF

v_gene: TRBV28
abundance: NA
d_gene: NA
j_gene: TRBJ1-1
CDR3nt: TGTGCCAGCAGTTCAGAGGTGACTGAAGCTTTCTTT
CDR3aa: CASSSEVTEAFF

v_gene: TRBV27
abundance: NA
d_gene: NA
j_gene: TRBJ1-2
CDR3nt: TGTGCCAGCAGTCACCGGACGGACTCGGCGTATGGCTACACCTTC
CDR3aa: CASSHRTDSAYGYTF

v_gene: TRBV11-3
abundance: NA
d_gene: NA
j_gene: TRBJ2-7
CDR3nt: TGTGCCAGCAGTCTCCGGACTGGGAACGTCTACGAGCAGTACTTC
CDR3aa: CASSLRTGNVYEQYF

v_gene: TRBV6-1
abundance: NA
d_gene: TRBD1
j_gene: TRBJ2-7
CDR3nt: TGTGCCAGTCTAAAAGGGGGACAGGGCGCGAACGAGCAGTACTTC
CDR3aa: CASLKGGQGANEQYF

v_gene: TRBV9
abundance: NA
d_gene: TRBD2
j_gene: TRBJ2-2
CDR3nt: TGTGCCAGCACCCTCGGAGCGGGGGACACCGGGGAGCTGTTTTTT
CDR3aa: CASTLGAGDTGELFF

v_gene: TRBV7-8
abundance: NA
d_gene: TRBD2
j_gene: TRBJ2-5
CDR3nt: TGTGCCAGCAGCCATAGCGGGAGGGCCTCTGGGGAGACCCAGTACTTC
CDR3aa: CASSHSGRASGETQYF

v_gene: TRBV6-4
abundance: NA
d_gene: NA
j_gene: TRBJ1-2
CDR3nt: TGTGCCAGCAGTCCGAGACAGAACGTATATGGCTACACCTTC
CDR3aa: CASSPRQNVYGYTF

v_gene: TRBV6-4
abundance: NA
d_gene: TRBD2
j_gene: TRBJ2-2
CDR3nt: TGTGCCAGCAGTGACTCGCAGATAGCGGGGGACACCGGGGAGCTGTTTTTT
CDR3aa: CASSDSQIAGDTGELFF

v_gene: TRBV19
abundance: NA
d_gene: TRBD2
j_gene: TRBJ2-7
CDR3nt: TGTGCCAGTAGTATAACAGTGACTAGCGACGAGCAGTACTTC
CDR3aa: CASSITVTSDEQYF

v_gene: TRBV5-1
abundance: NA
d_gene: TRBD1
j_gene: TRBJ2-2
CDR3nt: TGCGCCAGCAGCTACGACGGGACAGGGGCGAACACCGGGGAGCTGTTTTTT
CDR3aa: CASSYDGTGANTGELFF

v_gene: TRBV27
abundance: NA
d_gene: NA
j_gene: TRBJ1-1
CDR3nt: TGTGCCAGCAGTTTATCGAGTCGAAATGTATACGGGACTGAAGCTTTCTTT
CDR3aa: CASSLSSRNVYGTEAFF

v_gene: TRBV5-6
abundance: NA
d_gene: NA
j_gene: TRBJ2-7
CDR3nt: TGTGCCAGCAGTCGGACAGTCTACGAGCAGTACTTC
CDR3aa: CASSRTVYEQYF

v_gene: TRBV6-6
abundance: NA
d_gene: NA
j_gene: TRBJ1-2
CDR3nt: TGTGCCAGCAGTTACTCGAGGCAGAGGATGGACTATGGCTACACCTTC
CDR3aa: CASSYSRQRMDYGYTF

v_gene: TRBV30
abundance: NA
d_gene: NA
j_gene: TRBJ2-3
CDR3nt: TGTGCCTGGGCAGGGATCACAGATACGCAGTATTTT
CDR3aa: CAWAGITDTQYF

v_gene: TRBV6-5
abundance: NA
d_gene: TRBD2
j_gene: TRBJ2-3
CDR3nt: TGTGCCAGCAGTTACATCCTAGCGGGCACAGATACGCAGTATTTT
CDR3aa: CASSYILAGTDTQYF

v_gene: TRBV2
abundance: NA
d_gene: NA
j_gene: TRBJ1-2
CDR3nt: TGTGCCAGCAAACCCAGATTTATCACACAGAACTATGGCTACACCTTC
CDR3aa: CASKPRFITQNYGYTF

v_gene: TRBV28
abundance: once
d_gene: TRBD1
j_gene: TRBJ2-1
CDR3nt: TGTGCCAGCAGTTTCCTACAGGGGGATAACAACAATGAGCAGTTCTTC
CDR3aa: CASSFLQGDNNNEQFF

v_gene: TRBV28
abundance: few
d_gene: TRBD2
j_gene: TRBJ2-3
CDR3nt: TGTGCCAGCAGTACCCTGAGGCGGGAGGGGGGCGATACGCAGTATTTT
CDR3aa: CASSTLRREGGDTQYF

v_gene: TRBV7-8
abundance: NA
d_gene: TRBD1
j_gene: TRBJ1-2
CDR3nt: TGTGCCAGCAGCTCCCGGACAGGGGACTTGCATGGCTACACCTTC
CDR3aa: CASSSRTGDLHGYTF

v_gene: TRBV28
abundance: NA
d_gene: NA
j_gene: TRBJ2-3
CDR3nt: TGTGCCAGCAGTTTTCCACACTACACAGATACGCAGTATTTT
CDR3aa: CASSFPHYTDTQYF

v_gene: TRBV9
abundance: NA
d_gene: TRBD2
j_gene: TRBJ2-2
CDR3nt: TGTGCCAGCAGCTCCCGCGGGGGGGGGCAGAACACCGGGGAGCTGTTTTTT
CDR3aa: CASSSRGGGQNTGELFF

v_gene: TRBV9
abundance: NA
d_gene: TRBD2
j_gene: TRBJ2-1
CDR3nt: TGTGCCAGCAGCGTAGGAGCGGGAGGGCCGTACAATGAGCAGTTCTTC
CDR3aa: CASSVGAGGPYNEQFF

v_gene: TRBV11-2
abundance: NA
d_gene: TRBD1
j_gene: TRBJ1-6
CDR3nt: TGTGCCAGCAGCTTAGCCGACCGGGACAGGGTTCGATCACCCCTCCACTTT
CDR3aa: CASSLADRDRVRSPLHF

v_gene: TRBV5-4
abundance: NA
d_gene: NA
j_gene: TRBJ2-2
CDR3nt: TGTGCCAGCAGCTTTGGGGGCCCTTCGAACACCGGGGAGCTGTTTTTT
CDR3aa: CASSFGGPSNTGELFF

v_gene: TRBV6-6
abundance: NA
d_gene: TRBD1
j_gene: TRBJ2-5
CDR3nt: TGTGCCAGCAGTTACCCTGGACAGGGAGTGGAGACCCAGTACTTC
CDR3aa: CASSYPGQGVETQYF

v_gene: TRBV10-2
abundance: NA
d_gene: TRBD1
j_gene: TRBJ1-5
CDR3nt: TGCGCCAGCAGCCTAGGGACAGTTAATCAGCCCCAGCATTTT
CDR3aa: CASSLGTVNQPQHF

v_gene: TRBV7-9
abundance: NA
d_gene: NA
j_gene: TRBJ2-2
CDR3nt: TGTGCCAGCAGCGTTCTATCGGGAATTAGTCCCGGGGAGCTGTTTTTT
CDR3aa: CASSVLSGISPGELFF

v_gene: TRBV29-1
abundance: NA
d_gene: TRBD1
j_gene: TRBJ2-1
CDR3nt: TGCAGCGTGACGCCGGGACAGGGTAGAAATGAGCAGTTCTTC
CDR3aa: CSVTPGQGRNEQFF

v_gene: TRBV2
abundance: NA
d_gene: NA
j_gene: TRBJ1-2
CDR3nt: TGTGCCAGCACACAGAACGGGGAAGGATATGGCTACACCTTC
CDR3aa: CASTQNGEGYGYTF